This TCR beta chain was identified during a study of blood T cell repertoires in COVID-19. Study-level information: Samples taken during acute and convalescent COVID-19 were collected in the United States, Italy and Spain. Sources were T cells, B-cell-depleted T cells, or PBMCs; the material itself was cDNA or gDNA.

Per the study methods: Estimation of nucleated cell counts was performed using reference gene primer amplification. The assay was immunoSEQ multiplex PCR, and TCRdb's table has in-frame clones only and misses some. V, J and clone size were drawn from that table, and D and trimming were deduced from the DNA. This sample has approximately 85,000 clones; roughly 77% occur once, and the top ten carry approximately 13%. V was cut by 0 bases and J by 7 bases, with 12 bases left in between. The CDR3 has 15 residues. Germline CDR1 and CDR2: MNHEY and SVGAGI. The chain is built from TRBV6-5 and TRBJ1-4, with D unresolved. The specimen sequenced was peripheral blood. The TCR was taken from a human donor in a cohort sampled during active COVID-19. CDR3 sequence: CASSYSTRALEKLFF. The CDR3 DNA is TGTGCCAGCAGTTACTCGACGAGGGCTCTTGAAAAACTGTTTTTT.